These 18 T cell receptor beta chains share one sample of origin, sequenced in a study of blood T cell repertoires in COVID-19. The assay was immunoSEQ multiplex PCR, and TCRdb's table has in-frame clones only and misses some. This table holds about 430,000 clones, over 75% found once. Sequencing used PBMCs or T cells enriched from blood (not recorded which). The receptor set was obtained from a woman under 30 who had been exposed to COVID-19.

V is TRBV7-9 and J is TRBJ2-3, with D possibly being TRBD1 (5 bases). CDR1 is SEHNR, CDR2 FQNEAQ, per germline (reference sequence). V was clipped by 5 bases and J by 5 bases, with 11 bases between them. There are 13 residues in the CDR3. The CDR3 spells CASSANRGDTQYF. As DNA, the CDR3 is TGTGCCAGCAGCGCAAATAGGGGAGATACGCAGTATTTT.

The DNA for the CDR3 is TGTGCCAGCAGTGAAACAGGACTACCAGCGGGGGAGCAGTACTTC. Translated: CASSETGLPAGEQYF. The chain joins TRBV2 to TRBJ2-7; TRBD2 matches 7 bases. Germline lookup yields CDR1 SNHLY and CDR2 FYNNEI. This CDR3 region has 15 residues. V lost 2 bases and J lost 7; bases outside the gene matches: 11.

This clone was counted between two and nine times. The chain couples TRBV21-1 to TRBJ1-1; TRBD1 is the table's D call and was not checked against the DNA. TRBV21-1 is termed a pseudogene. The CDR3 length is 16 residues. CDR3 region: CASSSRGHPGNTEAFF. In nucleotides, the CDR3 is TGTGCCAGCAGCTCCAGGGGACACCCGGGGAACACTGAAGCTTTCTTT.

The rearrangement links TRBV5-1 to TRBJ1-1, with D uncertain. From germline, CDR1 is SGHRS and CDR2 YFSETQ. The CDR3 loop spans 13 amino acids. V lost 3 bases and J 6 bases, leaving 12 bases between the germline ends. The CDR3 sequence is CASSSPPVAEAFF. The CDR3 DNA is TGCGCCAGCAGCTCCCCCCCCGTAGCTGAAGCTTTCTTT.

CDR3 coding DNA: TGTGCCAGTAGTATGGATAGCGGGGGTGACGGGGAGCTGTTTTTT. It specifies CASSMDSGGDGELFF. V and J are TRBV19 and TRBJ2-2; 9 nucleotides match TRBD2. Germline assignment: CDR1 LNHDA and CDR2 SQIVND (reference sequence). CDR3 length: 15 residues. The junction had 6 bases not matched to a gene; V was cut back by 3 bases and J by 7 bases.

This clone was observed a handful of times. This chain joins TRBV11-2 and TRBJ2-7, with 12 positions matching TRBD2. The CDR3 spans 16 residues. Losses at the gene ends were 6 bases for V and 3 bases for J; bases not matched to a gene: 9. Germline V CDR1 and CDR2: SGHAT, FQNNGV. The CDR3: CASSKGLAGPRYEQYF. The CDR3 nucleotides are TGTGCCAGCAGTAAAGGACTAGCGGGACCCCGCTACGAGCAGTACTTC. Filled out from reference TRBV11-2 and TRBJ2-7, the complete variable domain reads EAGVAQSPRYKIIEKRQSVAFWCNPISGHATLYWYQQILGQGPKLLIQFQNNGVVDDSQLPKDRFSAERLKGVDSTLKIQPAKLEDSAVYLCASSKGLAGPRYEQYFGPGTRLTVT.

The chain couples TRBV7-8 to TRBJ2-5, with unresolved D. Between the trimmed V and J ends, which lost 5 bases and 2 bases, there was a span of 3 bases. Germline V lookup: CDR1 SGHVS, CDR2 FQNEAQ. This CDR3 is built from 11 residues. CDR3 residues: CASSPQETQYF. Written as DNA, the CDR3 is TGTGCCAGCAGCCCTCAAGAGACCCAGTACTTC.

This clone has just one count. The chain recombines TRBV10-2 with TRBJ2-2, with D maybe TRBD1 (6 bases). From germline, CDR1 is WSHSY and CDR2 SAAADI. This CDR3 has 11 amino acids. Trimming cost V 6 bases and J 8 bases, with 7 bases left between them. The CDR3 DNA sequence: TGCGCCAGCAGCGGGACAGGGGAGCTGTTTTTT. Translation gives CASSGTGELFF.

V and J are TRBV11-1 and TRBJ1-6, with TRBD1 matching over 8 bases. Unmatched junction bases numbered 5, after V lost 5 bases and J lost 8 bases. This CDR3 is built from 14 residues. Per the germline V gene, CDR1 is SGHAT and CDR2 is FQDESV (reference sequence). CDR3 loop: CASSRDRPDSPLHF. The CDR3 DNA is TGTGCCAGCAGCCGGGACAGGCCTGATTCACCCCTCCACTTT.

This sequence joins TRBV4-3 and TRBJ2-2; tentatively, D is TRBD1 (6 bases). Trimming shortened V by 0 bases and J by 7 bases, and 12 bases separated the two germline ends. Germline V CDR1 and CDR2: LGHNA, YSLEER. This CDR3 region has 15 residues. CDR3 sequence: CASSQDLGGVGELFF. The DNA for the CDR3 is TGCGCCAGCAGCCAAGACCTTGGGGGCGTCGGGGAGCTGTTTTTT.

V usage is TRBV19 and J usage is TRBJ1-5, with 7 bases matching TRBD1. V dropped 4 bases and J dropped 6; count of bases not matched to a gene: 9. Per germline, CDR1 LNHDA and CDR2 SQIVND (reference sequence). The CDR3 has 15 residues. This CDR3 reads CASSTSGQAAQPQHF. CDR3 in DNA: TGTGCCAGTAGTACAAGCGGACAGGCGGCTCAGCCCCAGCATTTT.

The CDR3 sequence: CASSPGGGEKLFF. As DNA, the CDR3 is TGTGCCAGCTCACCAGGGGGCGGTGAAAAACTGTTTTTT. The chain recombines TRBV18 with TRBJ1-4; D possibly corresponds to TRBD1 (6 bases). Trimming took 2 bases from V and 7 from J, leaving 8 bases between them. This CDR3 region has 13 residues. Germline CDR1 KGHSH, CDR2 LQKENI.

This sequence joins TRBV7-2 and TRBJ2-3; TRBD2 matches 11 bases. Unmatched junction bases numbered 2, after V lost 1 base and J lost 5 bases. CDR3 length: 15 amino acids. Germline CDR1 SGHTA, CDR2 FQGNSA. The CDR3 loop reads CASSLVLAGGDTQYF. The DNA of the CDR3 is TGTGCCAGCAGCTTAGTTCTAGCGGGAGGAGATACGCAGTATTTT.

The chain is built from TRBV28 and TRBJ2-3; TRBD2 aligns across 12 bases. Per germline, CDR1 MDHEN and CDR2 SYDVKM. This CDR3 contains 18 residues. The junction had 13 bases not matched to a gene; V was cut back by 3 bases and J by 6 bases. CDR3: CASSFLQLTSGSTDTQYF. In nucleotides, the CDR3 is TGTGCCAGCAGTTTTCTCCAGCTGACTAGCGGGAGTACGGATACGCAGTATTTT.

The chain joins TRBV7-8 to TRBJ1-1, with 8 bases fitting TRBD1. The CDR3 is made up of 17 amino acids. The ends lost 1 base at V and 4 bases at J; junction bases unmatched: 11. Germline loops: CDR1 SGHVS, CDR2 FQNEAQ. CDR3 in amino acids: CASSLVPDREGGTEAFF. The CDR3 DNA follows: TGTGCCAGCAGCTTAGTCCCGGACAGGGAGGGGGGCACTGAAGCTTTCTTT.

The chain has TRBV9 and TRBJ2-1; 14 bases match TRBD2. V was pared by 3 bases and J by 9 bases, with 8 bases of the junction left unmatched. Germline CDR1 is SGDLS and CDR2 is YYNGEE. The CDR3 is 16 amino acids. CDR3 nucleotides: TGTGCCAGCAGCGCCGAGACTAGCGGGGGGGCAGGTGAGCAGTTCTTC. Its protein is CASSAETSGGAGEQFF.

This clone was picked up a small number of times. V gene TRBV13 combines with J gene TRBJ2-7, with 12 bases fitting TRBD1. This CDR3 is 14 amino acids long. Trimming took 2 bases from V and 9 from J; bases not matched to a gene: 5. Germline values: CDR1 PRHDT, CDR2 FYEKMQ (reference sequence). The CDR3 loop reads CASSLPGQGAGQYF. Here the CDR3 DNA reads TGTGCCAGCAGCTTACCGGGACAGGGGGCGGGGCAGTACTTC.

The chain couples TRBV18 to TRBJ1-3; D is perhaps TRBD1 (6 bases). Germline CDR1 KGHSH, CDR2 LQKENI. V lost 3 bases to trimming and J lost 7 bases, with 13 bases between them. This CDR3 region has 14 residues. In DNA form, the CDR3 reads TGTGCCAGCTCACCCCTGGACAGTGTTAACACCATATATTTT. It translates to CASSPLDSVNTIYF.